This TCR beta chain was sequenced in a study of cytotoxic CD8 clonotypes in ibrutinib-treated CLL. Study summary: Around 12 relapsed/refractory, around 14 treatment-naive; 17 IGHV unmutated. Response samples were drawn at a median of approximately 11 months of treatment, range 6 to 36. Overall study findings and caveats: The study sampled sustained-remission and progressing patients at different times. Researchers report that baseline clonality outpaced age-matched healthy donors and tracked circulating CD8+ T-cell counts.

Details on this clone: The antigen remains unidentified.

V lost 3 bases and J 4 bases, leaving 7 bases between the germline ends. The CDR3 is 13 residues long. Germline-derived CDR1 and CDR2 are SGHAT and FQNNGV. Sequencing was performed with immunoSEQ multiplex PCR; in TCRdb, only in-frame clones are kept and a portion is missing. The top ten clones hold approximately 35% of a sample with some 76,000 clones, 75% to 90% of them seen once. V and J are TRBV11-2 and TRBJ2-1, with D unclear. The sequence was collected from a human donor with chronic lymphocytic leukemia. The material was PBMCs, obtained after 24 months of ibrutinib treatment. CDR3 region: CASSLRRYNEQFF. The CDR3 DNA sequence: TGTGCCAGCAGCTTGCGTCGGTACAATGAGCAGTTCTTC. The variable domain in full, completed from reference TRBV11-2 and TRBJ2-1, reads EAGVAQSPRYKIIEKRQSVAFWCNPISGHATLYWYQQILGQGPKLLIQFQNNGVVDDSQLPKDRFSAERLKGVDSTLKIQPAKLEDSAVYLCASSLRRYNEQFFGPGTRLTVL.